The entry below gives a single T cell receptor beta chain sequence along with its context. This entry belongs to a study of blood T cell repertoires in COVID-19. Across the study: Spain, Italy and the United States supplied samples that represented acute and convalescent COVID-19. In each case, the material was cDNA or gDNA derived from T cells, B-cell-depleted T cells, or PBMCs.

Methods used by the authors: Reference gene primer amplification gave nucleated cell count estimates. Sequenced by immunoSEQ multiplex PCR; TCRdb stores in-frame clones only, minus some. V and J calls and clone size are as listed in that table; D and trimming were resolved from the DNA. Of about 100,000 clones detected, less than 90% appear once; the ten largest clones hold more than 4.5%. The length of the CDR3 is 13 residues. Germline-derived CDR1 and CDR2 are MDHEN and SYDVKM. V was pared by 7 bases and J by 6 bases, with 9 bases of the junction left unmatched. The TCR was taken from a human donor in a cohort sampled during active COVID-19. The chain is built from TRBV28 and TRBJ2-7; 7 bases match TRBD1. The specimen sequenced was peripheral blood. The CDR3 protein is CASIEQGRSEQYF. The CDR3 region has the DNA TGTGCCAGCATCGAACAGGGGCGATCCGAGCAGTACTTC.